This T cell receptor beta chain derives from a study of PD-L1 blockade in urothelial cancer. Study at large: About 90% of the roughly 29 patients were men with bladder-origin urothelial cancer. Patients' prior chemotherapy regimens numbered 0 to 3. Blood yielded a median of roughly 140,000 T cells per sample. Study findings and constraints: Below-median pretreatment blood TCR clonality was a predictor of better survival.

Sequencing used immunoSEQ multiplex PCR; TCRdb keeps in-frame clones, though not all of them. The sample yields approximately 100,000 clones, about 85% seen once. A single count supports this clone. Its antigen is currently unknown. Germline V gives CDR1 SEHNR, CDR2 FQNEAQ (reference sequence). The V end was cut by 9 bases, the J end by 5 bases, with 14 bases between. The CDR3 totals 13 residues. This clonotype was sampled from a man aged 45-65 years with urothelial cancer. The rearrangement joins TRBV7-9 to TRBJ1-5; maybe TRBD1 (6 bases). Sequenced here: PBMCs, sampled around atezolizumab (anti-PD-L1) treatment. CDR3 residues: CASCRGADQPQHF. The CDR3 bases are TGTGCCAGTTGCCGGGGGGCCGATCAGCCCCAGCATTTT.